Each of the 20 T cell receptor beta chains below was sequenced from the same sample in a study of identical twins (dated by TCRdb to 2016 to 2017). The method behind the library was 5' RACE. Sequenced on an Illumina HiSeq 2000. TCRdb redid the processing of the public reads, applying fastp at Q25 and MiXCR, and retained in-frame beta chains. Rows with a matching CDR3 protein are joined into one entry that keeps the most common DNA and genes. The sample has around 550,000 distinct CDR3 sequences on record, roughly 15% of them singletons. Together, the top ten hold roughly 0.42% of the sample. The data were also submitted as part of a second study, on yellow fever vaccine responses in identical twins.

The specimen sequenced was CD4+ T cells sorted from blood. The receptors derive from a woman under 30 in good health.

In this sample, this clonotype turned up many times. The V gene is TRBV2, the J gene TRBJ1-5; 10 nucleotides align to TRBD1. The V gene end was trimmed by 5 bases and the J gene end by 7 bases; junction bases not matched to a gene: 5. The CDR3 is 14 residues long. Germline V gene data show CDR1 as SNHLY and CDR2 as FYNNEI. The CDR3 DNA is TGTGCCAGCAGTAAAGGGACAGGGGCCCAGCCCCAGCATTTT. Its protein product is CASSKGTGAQPQHF.

The V call is TRBV24-1, the J call TRBJ2-7; D gene ambiguous. The CDR3 contains 16 residues. The V gene lost 5 bases and the J gene lost 3 bases, with 19 bases spanning the gap. CDR1 is KGHDR and CDR2 is SFDVKD in the germline V gene. Written as DNA, the CDR3 is TGTGCCACCAGTGCCACCGGGCCCCCAGGCCACTACGAGCAGTACTTC. Translation: CATSATGPPGHYEQYF.

The chain combines TRBV10-2 with TRBJ2-1; TRBD1 or TRBD2 may be the D gene (6 bases each). Germline-derived CDR1 and CDR2 are WSHSY and SAAADI. This CDR3 contains 15 residues. Trimming took 4 bases from V and 2 from J, leaving 12 bases between them. CDR3 nucleotide sequence: TGCGCCAGCAGTGGGGGGCAGCGGGCCTACAATGAGCAGTTCTTC. Its translation: CASSGGQRAYNEQFF.

The rearrangement joins TRBV4-2 to TRBJ1-5, with D unresolved. The CDR3 is 16 residues long. The germline CDR1 and CDR2 sequences are LGHNA and YNFKEQ. V was pared by 0 bases and J by 0 bases, with 9 bases between. This CDR3 reads CASSQEFQNSNQPQHF. CDR3 in DNA: TGTGCCAGCAGCCAAGAATTTCAGAATAGCAATCAGCCCCAGCATTTT.

The rearrangement links TRBV5-4 to TRBJ1-2; D is perhaps TRBD1 (6 bases). The CDR3 consists of 14 residues. Trimming took off 4 bases at V and 4 bases at J, with 14 bases between the two ends. The germline gives CDR1 SGHNT, CDR2 YYREEE (reference sequence). CDR3 loop: CASSPNKQGYGYTF. The DNA for the CDR3 is TGTGCCAGCAGCCCCAACAAACAGGGCTATGGCTACACCTTC.

This clonotype has a handful of counts. The chain couples TRBV10-3 to TRBJ2-3, with 10 bases aligning to TRBD2. The junction had 12 bases not matched to a gene; V was cut back by 4 bases and J by 2 bases. The CDR3 spans 18 residues. Germline V gene lookup returns CDR1 ENHRY and CDR2 SYGVKD. CDR3 region: CAISVTTSGSTHTDTQYF. CDR3 coding DNA: TGTGCCATCAGTGTGACGACTAGCGGGTCGACCCACACAGATACGCAGTATTTT.

This clonotype was observed a single time. V is TRBV5-4 and J is TRBJ2-7; TRBD2 agrees at 9 bases. V lost 4 bases to trimming and J lost 4 bases; unmatched junction nucleotides: 9. The CDR3 contains 15 residues. Germline loops: CDR1 SGHNT, CDR2 YYREEE (reference sequence). The CDR3, as DNA: TGTGCCAGCAGCGGCGATAGCGGGAGTTATTACGAGCAGTACTTC. As protein: CASSGDSGSYYEQYF.

The chain links TRBV12-3 or TRBV12-4 to TRBJ2-3; tentatively, D is TRBD2 (6 bases). The CDR3 runs 17 residues. V lost 2 bases, J lost 6 bases, and 21 bases lay in between. CDR3 region: CASSLKGLASGLDTQYF. The DNA for the CDR3 is TGTGCCAGCAGTTTAAAGGGGCTAGCGAGTGGTTTGGATACGCAGTATTTT.

This clonotype turned up a few times. This sequence joins TRBV5-1 and TRBJ2-3, with 7 bases fitting TRBD2. Germline-derived CDR1 and CDR2 are SGHRS and YFSETQ. After removal of 2 bases from V and 0 bases from J, the junction contained 3 bases not matched to a gene. CDR3 length equals 15 residues. Here the CDR3 reads CASSLGRGSTDTQYF. The CDR3 DNA reads as TGCGCCAGCAGCTTAGGGCGGGGGAGCACAGATACGCAGTATTTT.

This chain connects TRBV28 to TRBJ2-7; maybe TRBD2 (5 bases). Germline V gives CDR1 MDHEN, CDR2 SYDVKM. This CDR3 is 15 amino acids long. V was clipped by 5 bases and J by 2 bases, with 16 bases between them. DNA for the CDR3: TGTGCCAGCAGTGACACTAGTCCAAGTCCCTACGAGCAGTACGTC. Protein: CASSDTSPSPYEQYV.

The chain has TRBV25-1 and TRBJ2-2; 8 nucleotides agree with TRBD1. The junction had 7 bases not matched to a gene; V was cut back by 3 bases and J by 4 bases. From germline, CDR1 is MGHDK and CDR2 SYGVNS. The CDR3 loop spans 16 amino acids. The CDR3 DNA follows: TGTGCCAGCAGTGAGAACAAAGGGACAGGCACCGGGGAGCTGTTTTTT. It codes for CASSENKGTGTGELFF.

The CDR3 sequence: CASSLPRQGRRYF. Written as DNA, the CDR3 is TGTGCCAGCAGTCTCCCCCGACAGGGAAGAAGGTATTTT. The gene calls are TRBV28 and TRBJ2-3; 7 nucleotides match TRBD1. The CDR3 sequence is 13 residues long. Per germline, CDR1 MDHEN and CDR2 SYDVKM. V dropped 5 bases and J dropped 14; count of bases not matched to a gene: 13. Using reference TRBV28 and TRBJ2-3 for the parts outside the CDR3, the full variable domain is DVKVTQSSRYLVKRTGEKVFLECVQDMDHENMFWYRQDPGLGLRLIYFSYDVKMKEKGDIPEGYSVSREKKERFSLILESASTNQTSMYLCASSLPRQGRRYFGPGTRLTVL.

This clonotype was counted between two and nine times. The rearrangement uses TRBV5-6 and TRBJ2-1; D not certain. V lost 0 bases to trimming and J lost 3 bases, with 7 bases between them. CDR1 is SGHDT and CDR2 is YYEEEE in the germline V gene. This CDR3 comprises 14 residues. This CDR3 reads CASSLAPSYNEQFF. The CDR3 DNA follows: TGTGCCAGCAGCTTGGCTCCCAGCTACAATGAGCAGTTCTTC.

This clonotype has more than one count but fewer than ten. The chain joins TRBV20-1 to TRBJ1-1; weak D call: TRBD1 (5 bases). Germline V lookup: CDR1 DFQATT, CDR2 SNEGSKA (reference sequence). The CDR3 extends over 14 amino acids. Trimming left V 0 bases short and J 5 bases short, with 13 bases between. Here the CDR3 reads CSARDIQGWTEAFF. In DNA form, the CDR3 reads TGCAGTGCTAGAGATATCCAGGGATGGACTGAAGCTTTCTTT.

The chain couples TRBV7-2 to TRBJ2-7; tentatively, D is TRBD2 (6 bases). This CDR3 has 15 amino acids. From germline, CDR1 is SGHTA and CDR2 FQGNSA. V lost 3 bases to trimming and J lost 0 bases, with 12 bases between them. CDR3 loop: CASSLGTSLSYEQYV. In DNA, the CDR3 is TGTGCCAGCAGCTTGGGGACTTCCCTCTCCTACGAGCAGTACGTC.

The chain joins TRBV28 to TRBJ2-3; D assignment may be TRBD1 or TRBD2 (5 bases each). The CDR3 is 15 amino acids. The ends were cut back, 6 bases at V and 3 bases at J, with 16 bases in the middle. CDR1 MDHEN and CDR2 SYDVKM come from the germline V gene. In DNA form, the CDR3 reads TGTGCCAGCAGACGATGGGGCGAGGGAACAGATACGCAGTATTTT. Encoded protein: CASRRWGEGTDTQYF.

This clonotype was counted only a few times. The genes are TRBV7-2 and TRBJ2-5; either TRBD1 or TRBD2 may fit D (5 bases each). The germline CDR1 and CDR2 sequences are SGHTA and FQGNSA. Trimming pared 10 bases from V and 7 bases from J, leaving 16 bases between. The CDR3 totals 12 residues. The CDR3 reads CATKEGLVTQYF. The CDR3 nucleotides read TGTGCCACGAAAGAGGGGCTAGTGACCCAGTACTTC.

The chain couples TRBV11-1 to TRBJ2-7; 9 bases map to TRBD2. This CDR3 is 15 amino acids long. V trimming: 2 bases; J trimming: 0 bases; junction bases outside the gene matches: 2. Per the germline V gene, CDR1 is SGHAT and CDR2 is FQDESV (reference sequence). CDR3 sequence reads: CASSLKRGASYEQYV. Here the CDR3 DNA reads TGTGCCAGCAGCTTAAAGCGGGGGGCCTCCTACGAGCAGTACGTC.

This rearrangement joins TRBV28 to TRBJ2-7; TRBD1 is a possible D gene (6 bases). Per the germline V gene, CDR1 is MDHEN and CDR2 is SYDVKM. V lost 5 bases and J lost 7, with 18 bases in between. The CDR3 is 14 residues long. The CDR3, as DNA: TGTGCCAGCAGTACCGCTGGACAGTCCACGGAGCAGTACGTC. This gives the protein CASSTAGQSTEQYV.

Only a few counts were recorded for this clonotype. This chain links TRBV5-5 with TRBJ2-7; weak D call: TRBD1 (6 bases). V was trimmed by 2 bases and J by 4 bases, leaving 13 bases between them. Looked up from germline, CDR1 is SGHKS and CDR2 is YYEKEE (reference sequence). The CDR3 spans 14 residues. CDR3 sequence (DNA): TGTGCCAGCAGCTTTATGGACAGACCTTACGAGCAGTACGTC. This gives the protein CASSFMDRPYEQYV.